These 13 T cell receptor beta chains came from one sample sequenced in a study of memory CD4+ T cells and cytomegalovirus serostatus. The sort gate was single viable CD3+CD4+CD8-CD45RO+ cells for memory CD4+ T cells. Using immunoSEQ multiplex PCR, the repertoire was profiled, and TCRdb retains in-frame clones only, with some absent. The table shows 30,000 to 40,000 clones, with 79% occurring only once. Material for sequencing was memory CD4+ T cells from blood. These receptors were obtained from an adult in good health and CMV-seropositive.

The chain recombines TRBV2 with TRBJ2-1, with 9 bases that match TRBD1. V gave up 5 bases and J gave up 3 bases; unmatched junction bases: 5. This CDR3 is built from 15 residues. Germline CDR1 SNHLY, CDR2 FYNNEI. The CDR3 DNA is TGTGCCAGCAGTACAGGGGGCGCAGGCTACAATGAGCAGTTCTTC. Translation: CASSTGGAGYNEQFF. Combining the CDR3 with reference TRBV2 and TRBJ2-1 gives the whole variable domain EPEVTQTPSHQVTQMGQEVILRCVPISNHLYFYWYRQILGQKVEFLVSFYNNEISEKSEIFDDQFSVERPDGSNFTLKIRSTKLEDSAMYFCASSTGGAGYNEQFFGPGTRLTVL.

With respect to this clone: One junction end does not reproduce the germline sequence, and a read error may be involved. The chain is built from TRBV5-8 and TRBJ2-6, with 7 bases matching TRBD1. CDR3 size: 16 residues. Germline assignment: CDR1 SGHTS and CDR2 YDEGEE. As DNA, the CDR3 is TGTGCCAGCAGCATCGAAACAGGGGTTGGGGCCATCGTCCTGACTTTC. Translating gives CASSIETGVGAIVLTF.

V is TRBV7-2 and J is TRBJ1-4; no clear D gene. Germline lookup yields CDR1 SGHTA and CDR2 FQGNSA. The length of the CDR3 is 15 residues. V lost 1 base to trimming and J lost 2 bases, with 8 bases between them. The CDR3 reads CASSLVASTNEKLFF. CDR3 bases: TGTGCCAGCAGCTTAGTCGCCAGCACTAATGAAAAACTGTTTTTT. The full variable domain, rest sourced from reference TRBV7-2 and TRBJ1-4, is GAGVSQSPSNKVTEKGKDVELRCDPISGHTALYWYRQSLGQGLEFLIYFQGNSAPDKSGLPSDRFSAERTGGSVSTLTIQRTQQEDSAVYLCASSLVASTNEKLFFGSGTQLSVL.

V and J are TRBV7-6 and TRBJ2-3; 7 nucleotides align to TRBD1. This CDR3 is 14 amino acids long. The germline gives CDR1 SGHVS, CDR2 FNYEAQ. V was pared by 5 bases and J by 8 bases, with 10 bases of the junction left unmatched. The CDR3 here is CASSPTQGWVTQYF. In DNA, the CDR3 is TGTGCCAGCAGCCCTACACAGGGGTGGGTTACGCAGTATTTT.

A few counts support this clone. The gene calls are TRBV15 and TRBJ1-3, with 9 bases identical to TRBD1. This CDR3 is built from 17 residues. V lost 3 bases, J lost 3 bases, and 9 bases stayed unmatched. CDR1 and CDR2 (germline): LNHNV, YYDKDF (reference sequence). The CDR3 spells CATSRGEGTGSGNTIYF. The CDR3 DNA reads as TGTGCCACCAGCAGGGGAGAAGGGACAGGGAGTGGAAACACCATATATTTT.

This clone was seen a handful of times. This chain uses TRBV2 with TRBJ1-1; weak D call: TRBD1 (5 bases). The CDR3 loop spans 11 amino acids. V lost 8 bases, J lost 1 base, and 5 bases lay in between. Germline V CDR1 and CDR2: SNHLY, FYNNEI. This chain's CDR3 is CASGGNTEAFF. CDR3 bases: TGTGCCAGCGGGGGGAACACTGAAGCTTTCTTT. The variable domain in full, with the rest retrieved from reference TRBV2 and TRBJ1-1, is EPEVTQTPSHQVTQMGQEVILRCVPISNHLYFYWYRQILGQKVEFLVSFYNNEISEKSEIFDDQFSVERPDGSNFTLKIRSTKLEDSAMYFCASGGNTEAFFGQGTRLTVV.

The rearrangement links TRBV27 to TRBJ1-2; D might be TRBD1 (5 bases). CDR1 is MNHEY, CDR2 SMNVEV, per germline (reference sequence). Between the trimmed V and J ends, which lost 7 bases and 3 bases, there was a span of 9 bases. This CDR3 comprises 12 residues. The CDR3 DNA sequence: TGTGCCAGCAAAGGGGAGGACTATGGCTACACCTTC. Its protein is CASKGEDYGYTF.

The chain couples TRBV10-3 to TRBJ2-3; D uncertain. The CDR3 contains 11 residues. Trimming took off 10 bases at V and 4 bases at J, with 9 bases between the two ends. The germline gives CDR1 ENHRY, CDR2 SYGVKD. The DNA of the CDR3 is TGTGCCACCGCTGAGGCAGATACGCAGTATTTT. Its protein product is CATAEADTQYF.

This clone is a singleton in its sample. This sequence joins TRBV11-2 and TRBJ1-6; D is unclear. Germline assignment: CDR1 SGHAT and CDR2 FQNNGV. The V end was cut by 1 base, the J end by 6 bases, with 1 base between. The CDR3 is 12 amino acids. In DNA, the CDR3 is TGTGCCAGCAGCTTAGGTAATTCACCCCTCCACTTT. It specifies CASSLGNSPLHF.

The V call is TRBV19, the J call TRBJ1-2; the D gene is possibly TRBD1 (6 bases). Germline V gene lookup returns CDR1 LNHDA and CDR2 SQIVND (reference sequence). Trimming removed 3 bases from V and 8 bases from J, with 16 bases in between. This CDR3 has 14 amino acids. This CDR3 reads CASSILGAEKGYTF. CDR3 DNA: TGTGCCAGTAGTATCTTGGGGGCGGAGAAAGGCTACACCTTC.

This clone occurred once. The chain carries TRBV4-2 and TRBJ1-2, with D possibly matching TRBD1 (6 bases). CDR1 and CDR2 from the germline V gene are LGHNA and YNFKEQ. V was cut by 0 bases and J by 5 bases, with 10 bases left in between. The CDR3 sequence is 14 residues long. CDR3 nucleotides: TGTGCCAGCAGCCAAGATCGGGGGGCGTATGGCTACACCTTC. Translating it yields CASSQDRGAYGYTF.

V gene TRBV4-2 combines with J gene TRBJ1-1, with D hard to call. The germline gives CDR1 LGHNA, CDR2 YNFKEQ. The CDR3 has 13 residues. V was pared by 0 bases and J by 5 bases, with 7 bases between. This CDR3 reads CASSQERVTEAFF. The CDR3 nucleotides read TGTGCCAGCAGCCAAGAAAGGGTTACTGAAGCTTTCTTT.

The rearrangement uses TRBV28 and TRBJ1-2; 9 bases match TRBD1. Germline CDR1 and CDR2: MDHEN and SYDVKM. CDR3 length equals 15 residues. The V segment lost 3 bases and the J segment 2 bases; nucleotides outside the gene matches: 4. CDR3 nucleotides: TGTGCCAGCAGTTTCCCGACAGGGGGGAACTATGGCTACACCTTC. Residues: CASSFPTGGNYGYTF.